This T cell receptor (beta chain) was sequenced in a study of blood T cell repertoires in COVID-19. As for the study in general: The United States, Italy and Spain were the sources of the acute and convalescent COVID-19 samples. The analysed material was cDNA or gDNA that came from T cells, B-cell-depleted T cells, or PBMCs.

Germline V CDR1 and CDR2: MNHEY, SVGEGT. The CDR3 sequence is 18 residues long. V was pared by 1 base and J by 4 bases, with 4 bases of the junction left unmatched. In the original analysis: How many nucleated cells were present was estimated from reference gene primer amplification. Assay: immunoSEQ multiplex PCR; the TCRdb copy retains only in-frame clones and omits some. V and J calls and clone size are those listed in that table; D and trimming were worked out from the DNA. The sample shows more than 150,000 clones, 85% to 90% of them seen only once. Sequenced material: peripheral blood. The genes are TRBV6-2 or TRBV6-3 and TRBJ2-1, with 16 bases lining up with TRBD2. The clonotype was recovered from a man over 45 with acute or convalescent COVID-19. The CDR3 bases are TGTGCCAGCAGTTACTTCGGGACTAGCGGGGGGGTTTACAATGAGCAGTTCTTC. This gives the protein CASSYFGTSGGVYNEQFF.